Many counts were recorded for the clone carrying this T cell receptor (beta chain). Its target is unknown. The data were obtained in a study of CD8+CD57+ T cells in acquired aplastic anemia. About the research overall: Average CD4+ read depth in healthy donors was some 9.9 million reads. General study results and limits: CD8+ Simpson's diversity did not differ significantly between patients and controls.

CDR1 and CDR2 from the germline V gene are MNHEY and SMNVEV (reference sequence). The length of the CDR3 is 16 residues. V shed 6 bases and J shed 1 base, with 16 bases lying between them. CDR3 and TCR beta VDJ profiling relied on genomic DNA as the template. One entry per CDR3 protein results from TCRdb running MiXCR on the reads. The sample holds about 190,000 distinct CDR3 sequences, 50% to 55% seen once. The sequenced material came from sorted CD4+, CD8+, or CD8+CD57+ T cells (not recorded which) from PBMCs. This chain uses TRBV27 with TRBJ1-5; D is perhaps TRBD1 (6 bases). The clonotype originates from a human donor in good health, serving as a control. The CDR3 spells CASSPWGGSSNQPQHF. The CDR3, as DNA: TGTGCCAGCAGCCCTTGGGGGGGCTCGAGCAATCAGCCCCAGCATTTT.